The 23 T cell receptor beta chains reported below all come from one sample, sequenced in a study of blood T cell repertoires in COVID-19. Profiled with immunoSEQ multiplex PCR; TCRdb holds only in-frame clones, not every one. The data contain about 310,000 clones, approximately 89% of them singletons. The specimen sequenced was PBMCs or T cells enriched from blood (not recorded which). The receptors originated from a woman aged 40 to 55 who had recovered from COVID-19.

The J gene is TRBJ2-3, the V gene TRBV9, with 10 bases that match TRBD1. CDR1 is SGDLS, CDR2 YYNGEE, per germline. The V and J ends lost 0 bases and 6 bases, in that order; junction bases with no gene match: 4. The CDR3 is made up of 15 amino acids. CDR3 coding DNA: TGTGCCAGCAGCGTAGAGGACAGGGGGGCGGATACGCAGTATTTT. Translation gives CASSVEDRGADTQYF.

This clone has a handful of counts. The chain recombines TRBV19 with TRBJ1-1; D gene unclear. V lost 4 bases and J 1 base, leaving 10 bases between the germline ends. This CDR3 contains 14 residues. CDR1 LNHDA and CDR2 SQIVND come from the germline V gene (reference sequence). The CDR3 DNA reads TGTGCCAGTAGTACCCCTCTGTCGAACACTGAAGCTTTCTTT. It yields the protein CASSTPLSNTEAFF.

This clone was seen a single time. V gene TRBV5-1 combines with J gene TRBJ2-7; maybe TRBD1 (5 bases). V lost 4 bases, J lost 3 bases, and 17 bases lay in between. The germline gives CDR1 SGHRS, CDR2 YFSETQ. The CDR3 contains 15 residues. The CDR3 reads CASSPMGQVVYEQYF. As DNA, the CDR3 is TGCGCCAGCAGCCCCATGGGGCAGGTGGTCTACGAGCAGTACTTC.

Note on this clone: It is unclear where the CDR3 begins or ends on the DNA, so no DNA is shown, and the CDR3 is as TCRdb lists it. The J gene is TRBJ2-2, the V gene TRBV7-3; TRBD2 was called by the table and not checked on the DNA. The germline V gene encodes CDR1 SGHTA and CDR2 FQGTGA. The length of the CDR3 is 17 amino acids, counting both ends. CDR3 residues: CASSSSLGLENTGELFF.

The V call is TRBV23-1, the J call TRBJ1-2; D may be TRBD1 (6 bases). TRBV23-1 is an ORF for which the function is uncertain. Trimming pared 2 bases from V and 8 bases from J, leaving 15 bases between. This CDR3 has 14 residues. The CDR3 DNA reads TGCGCCAGCAGTCAAAACAGGGAACCTCTGGGCTACACCTTC. Translated: CASSQNREPLGYTF.

The chain employs TRBV7-9 and TRBJ1-1; 10 nucleotides line up with TRBD1. With V trimmed by 5 bases and J by 1 base, 7 bases remained unmatched. Germline CDR1 and CDR2: SEHNR and FQNEAQ (reference sequence). This CDR3 region has 16 residues. The CDR3 DNA reads TGTGCCAGCAGCCGGGGACAGGGGATTCCGAACACTGAAGCTTTCTTT. This codes for CASSRGQGIPNTEAFF.

V gene TRBV19 combines with J gene TRBJ2-1, with 12 bases fitting TRBD1. Germline values: CDR1 LNHDA, CDR2 SQIVND (reference sequence). V lost 7 bases, J lost 7 bases, and 11 bases stayed unmatched. The CDR3 is 16 amino acids. The CDR3 reads CASTHFGDRGLNEQFF. DNA for the CDR3: TGTGCCAGTACCCACTTTGGGGACAGGGGGCTTAATGAGCAGTTCTTC. The whole variable domain, remainder taken from reference TRBV19 and TRBJ2-1, is DGGITQSPKYLFRKEGQNVTLSCEQNLNHDAMYWYRQDPGQGLRLIYYSQIVNDFQKGDIAEGYSVSREKKESFPLTVTSAQKNPTAFYLCASTHFGDRGLNEQFFGPGTRLTVL.

This chain links TRBV30 with TRBJ2-5; 11 positions agree with TRBD1. The CDR3 sequence is 15 residues long. V lost 5 bases and J lost 5; bases outside the gene matches: 10. Germline V lookup: CDR1 GTSNPN, CDR2 SVGIG (reference sequence). The CDR3 DNA reads as TGTGCCTGGGAGGGGACAGGGGGTTCCGAGGAGACCCAGTACTTC. It specifies CAWEGTGGSEETQYF. The whole variable domain, filled in from reference TRBV30 and TRBJ2-5, reads SQTIHQWPATLVQPVGSPLSLECTVEGTSNPNLYWYRQAAGRGLQLLFYSVGIGQISSEVPQNLSASRPQDRQFILSSKKLLLSDSGFYLCAWEGTGGSEETQYFGPGTRLLVL.

The chain has TRBV30 and TRBJ1-4; maybe TRBD1 (5 bases). Trimming took 1 base from V and 8 from J, leaving 11 bases between them. This CDR3 contains 13 residues. Germline V CDR1 and CDR2: GTSNPN, SVGIG (reference sequence). CDR3 sequence (DNA): TGTGCCTGGAGTGCCCAATACAGGGAAAAACTGTTTTTT. Translation: CAWSAQYREKLFF. Combining the CDR3 with reference TRBV30 and TRBJ1-4 gives the whole variable domain SQTIHQWPATLVQPVGSPLSLECTVEGTSNPNLYWYRQAAGRGLQLLFYSVGIGQISSEVPQNLSASRPQDRQFILSSKKLLLSDSGFYLCAWSAQYREKLFFGSGTQLSVL.

The V gene is TRBV9, the J gene TRBJ2-5, with D unclear. The CDR3 runs 12 residues. V lost 4 bases and J 0 bases, leaving 4 bases between the germline ends. Germline loops: CDR1 SGDLS, CDR2 YYNGEE. CDR3 DNA: TGTGCCAGCAGCCCAAACCAAGAGACCCAGTACTTC. Translated, it gives CASSPNQETQYF. Full variable domain (outside the CDR3, taken from reference TRBV9 and TRBJ2-5): DSGVTQTPKHLITATGQRVTLRCSPRSGDLSVYWYQQSLDQGLQFLIQYYNGEERAKGNILERFSAQQFPDLHSELNLSSLELGDSALYFCASSPNQETQYFGPGTRLLVL.

The V gene is TRBV7-3, the J gene TRBJ2-5; D perhaps matches TRBD2 (5 bases). The CDR3 length is 15 residues. The V end lost 2 bases, the J end lost 1 base, and 11 bases lay between the germline ends. Germline-derived CDR1 and CDR2 are SGHTA and FQGTGA. CDR3 protein: CASSLGGGLQETQYF. CDR3 sequence (DNA): TGTGCCAGCAGCTTAGGCGGCGGACTCCAAGAGACCCAGTACTTC.

The CDR3 here is CASSLGLAGIGGDTQYF. The DNA of the CDR3 is TGTGCCAGCAGCTTAGGGCTAGCGGGGATCGGTGGAGATACGCAGTATTTT. The chain carries TRBV7-2 and TRBJ2-3, with TRBD2 matching over 9 bases. The CDR3 is made up of 17 amino acids. Germline-derived CDR1 and CDR2 are SGHTA and FQGNSA. V was clipped by 1 base and J by 5 bases; unmatched bases: 10.

The rearrangement uses TRBV10-3 and TRBJ1-5; TRBD1 matches 9 bases. V trimming: 3 bases; J trimming: 5 bases; junction bases outside the gene matches: 5. This CDR3 has 15 amino acids. Germline lookup yields CDR1 ENHRY and CDR2 SYGVKD. The CDR3 reads CAISDPGTGHQPQHF. The CDR3 DNA sequence: TGTGCCATCAGTGACCCCGGGACAGGGCATCAGCCCCAGCATTTT.

This clone was detected only a few times. The V and J genes are TRBV24-1 and TRBJ2-2; 10 bases line up with TRBD2. V gave up 2 bases and J gave up 5 bases; unmatched junction bases: 13. CDR1 and CDR2 from the germline V gene are KGHDR and SFDVKD. The CDR3 length is 19 residues. The CDR3 DNA reads as TGTGCCACCAGTGATTCCTCGGGAAGCGGGAGGGCCAGAACCGGGGAGCTGTTTTTT. Translation: CATSDSSGSGRARTGELFF.

The rearrangement uses TRBV5-1 and TRBJ1-4; tentatively, D is TRBD1 (6 bases). CDR1 is SGHRS, CDR2 YFSETQ, per germline. The CDR3 contains 15 residues. V was pared by 4 bases and J by 8 bases, with 18 bases between. As DNA, the CDR3 is TGCGCCAGCAGCACCTCAGGGGCCGATGAGGAAAAACTGTTTTTT. Amino acids: CASSTSGADEEKLFF.

The chain carries TRBV3-1 (or the pseudogene TRBV3-2) and TRBJ2-1; possible D gene TRBD2, 6 bases. CDR1 is LGHDT, CDR2 YNNKEL, per germline (reference sequence). The CDR3 loop spans 17 amino acids. Trimming removed 1 base at V and 4 bases at J, with 17 bases between. This CDR3 is CASSQAPFRGLYNEQFF. The DNA for the CDR3 is TGTGCCAGCAGCCAAGCACCGTTCCGAGGACTATACAATGAGCAGTTCTTC.

This clone was counted a few times. The V and J genes are TRBV5-1 and TRBJ2-2, with 9 bases fitting TRBD1. The germline CDR1 and CDR2 sequences are SGHRS and YFSETQ. V shed 5 bases and J 3 bases; nucleotides not matched to a gene: 5. The CDR3 spans 15 residues. Here the CDR3 reads CASRNRDRDTGELFF. In nucleotides, the CDR3 is TGCGCCAGCAGGAACCGGGACAGGGACACCGGGGAGCTGTTTTTT.

The V and J genes are TRBV7-3 and TRBJ2-3, with D possibly being TRBD1 (5 bases). The CDR3 contains 15 residues. CDR1 SGHTA and CDR2 FQGTGA come from the germline V gene. Trimming left V 0 bases short and J 1 base short, with 8 bases between. The CDR3 nucleotides are TGTGCCAGCAGCTTAACAGGGGTGGGCACAGATACGCAGTATTTT. Its protein product is CASSLTGVGTDTQYF. Filled out from reference TRBV7-3 and TRBJ2-3, the complete variable domain reads GAGVSQTPSNKVTEKGKYVELRCDPISGHTALYWYRQSLGQGPEFLIYFQGTGAADDSGLPNDRFFAVRPEGSVSTLKIQRTERGDSAVYLCASSLTGVGTDTQYFGPGTRLTVL.

The rearrangement uses TRBV28 and TRBJ2-7; TRBD2 aligns across 15 bases. The germline V gene has CDR1 MDHEN and CDR2 SYDVKM. J was trimmed by 1 base and V by 4 bases; bases with no gene match: 8. This CDR3 has 18 residues. This CDR3 is CASSSPGLAGGRSYEQYF. In DNA form, the CDR3 reads TGTGCCAGCAGTTCACCGGGACTAGCGGGGGGCCGGTCCTACGAGCAGTACTTC.

This clone showed up just once. The chain employs TRBV29-1 and TRBJ1-2; no clear D gene. Deletions cut 1 base from V and 3 bases from J, with 9 bases between. Germline CDR1 SQVTM, CDR2 ANQGSEA. The CDR3 spans 13 residues. The DNA for the CDR3 is TGCAGCGTTGAAGTTTCCGGTTACTATGGCTACACCTTC. Its protein product is CSVEVSGYYGYTF.

The chain is built from TRBV24-1 and TRBJ2-5; TRBD2 matches at 10 bases. The CDR3 is made up of 16 amino acids. Germline CDR1 is KGHDR and CDR2 is SFDVKD. V was clipped by 3 bases and J by 1 base; unmatched bases: 4. The CDR3 loop is CATSDPRTSGQETQYF. The CDR3 DNA follows: TGTGCCACCAGTGATCCCCGGACTAGCGGCCAAGAGACCCAGTACTTC.

The chain combines TRBV10-3 with TRBJ2-2; TRBD2 matches 9 bases. Germline trimming cut 7 bases from V and 2 bases from J; bases unmatched to any gene: 2. The CDR3 sequence is 14 residues long. In germline, CDR1 is ENHRY, CDR2 SYGVKD. Written as DNA, the CDR3 is TGTGCCATCACGACTAGCGGAAACACCGGGGAGCTGTTTTTT. This gives the protein CAITTSGNTGELFF.

In this sample, this clone turned up a few times. This chain connects TRBV2 to TRBJ1-1, with a possible D match to TRBD1 (5 bases). Germline V gene sequence: CDR1 SNHLY, CDR2 FYNNEI. CDR3 length: 13 amino acids. Deletions cut 4 bases from V and 1 base from J, with 7 bases between. The CDR3 region has the DNA TGTGCCAGCAGTGGACAGCAGAACACTGAAGCTTTCTTT. Translation gives CASSGQQNTEAFF.